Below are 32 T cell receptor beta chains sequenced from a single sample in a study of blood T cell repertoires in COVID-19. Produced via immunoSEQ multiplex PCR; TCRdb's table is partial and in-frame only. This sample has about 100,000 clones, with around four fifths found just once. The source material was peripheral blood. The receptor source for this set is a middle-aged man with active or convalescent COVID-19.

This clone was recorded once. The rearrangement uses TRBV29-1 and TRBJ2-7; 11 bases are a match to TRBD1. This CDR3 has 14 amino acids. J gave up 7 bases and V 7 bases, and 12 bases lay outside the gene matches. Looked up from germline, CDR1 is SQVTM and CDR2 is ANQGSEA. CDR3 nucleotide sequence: TGCAGCGCCGGAACTGGACAGGGGGCTAAGGAGCAGTACTTC. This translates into CSAGTGQGAKEQYF.

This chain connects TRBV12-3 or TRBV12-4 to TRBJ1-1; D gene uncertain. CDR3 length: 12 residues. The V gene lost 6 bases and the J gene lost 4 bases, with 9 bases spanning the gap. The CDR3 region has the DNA TGTGCCAGCAGCCCGGTGAGCACTGAAGCTTTCTTT. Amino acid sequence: CASSPVSTEAFF.

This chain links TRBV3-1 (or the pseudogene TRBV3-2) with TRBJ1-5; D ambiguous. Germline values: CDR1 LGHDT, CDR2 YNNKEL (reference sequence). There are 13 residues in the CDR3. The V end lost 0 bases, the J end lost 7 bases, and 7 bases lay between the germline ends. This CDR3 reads CASSQDRGQPQHF. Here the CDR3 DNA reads TGTGCCAGCAGCCAAGATAGAGGGCAGCCCCAGCATTTT.

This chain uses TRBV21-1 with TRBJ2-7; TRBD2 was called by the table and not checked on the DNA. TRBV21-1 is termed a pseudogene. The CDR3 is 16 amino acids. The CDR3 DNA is TGTGCCAGCAGCCCCCCCCATAGCGGGACTACCTACGAGCAGTACTTC. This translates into CASSPPHSGTTYEQYF.

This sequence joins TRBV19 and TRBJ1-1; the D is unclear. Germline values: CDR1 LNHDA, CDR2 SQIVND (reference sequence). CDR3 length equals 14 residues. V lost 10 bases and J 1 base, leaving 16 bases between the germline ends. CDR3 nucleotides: TGTGCCACCCAAATAGGGCGGGGGAACACTGAAGCTTTCTTT. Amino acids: CATQIGRGNTEAFF. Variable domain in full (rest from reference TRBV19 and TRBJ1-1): DGGITQSPKYLFRKEGQNVTLSCEQNLNHDAMYWYRQDPGQGLRLIYYSQIVNDFQKGDIAEGYSVSREKKESFPLTVTSAQKNPTAFYLCATQIGRGNTEAFFGQGTRLTVV.

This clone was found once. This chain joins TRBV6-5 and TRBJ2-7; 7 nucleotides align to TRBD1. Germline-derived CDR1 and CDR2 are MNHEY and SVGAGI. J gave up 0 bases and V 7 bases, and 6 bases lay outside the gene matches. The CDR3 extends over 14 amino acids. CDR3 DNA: TGTGCCAGCAACTCGGGACAGTCCTCCTACGAGCAGTACTTC. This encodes CASNSGQSSYEQYF.

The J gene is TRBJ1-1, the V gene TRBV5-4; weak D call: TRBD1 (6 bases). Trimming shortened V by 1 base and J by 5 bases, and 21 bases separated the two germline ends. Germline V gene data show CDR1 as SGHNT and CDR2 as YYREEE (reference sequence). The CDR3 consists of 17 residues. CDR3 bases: TGTGCCAGCAGCTTGTTCAGGGGAACGAGGGTTCGGACTGAAGCTTTCTTT. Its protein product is CASSLFRGTRVRTEAFF.

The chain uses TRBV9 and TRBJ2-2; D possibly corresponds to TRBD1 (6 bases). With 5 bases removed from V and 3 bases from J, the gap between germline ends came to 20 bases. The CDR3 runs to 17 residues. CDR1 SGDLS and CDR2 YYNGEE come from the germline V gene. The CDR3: CASSGAGALIDTGELFF. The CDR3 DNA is TGTGCCAGCAGTGGGGCAGGGGCCCTGATTGACACCGGGGAGCTGTTTTTT.

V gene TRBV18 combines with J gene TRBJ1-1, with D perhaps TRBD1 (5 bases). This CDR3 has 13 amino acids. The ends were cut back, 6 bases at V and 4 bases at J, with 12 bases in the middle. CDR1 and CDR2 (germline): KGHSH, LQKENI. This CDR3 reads CASSQGAFTEAFF. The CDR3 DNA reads TGTGCCAGCTCCCAAGGGGCATTCACTGAAGCTTTCTTT.

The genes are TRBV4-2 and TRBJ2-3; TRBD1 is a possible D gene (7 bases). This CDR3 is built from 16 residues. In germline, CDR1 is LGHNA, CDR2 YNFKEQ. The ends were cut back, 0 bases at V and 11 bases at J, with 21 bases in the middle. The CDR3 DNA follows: TGTGCCAGCAGCCAAGAGCCGGCAGGGGGAGGTATTGAGCAGTATTTT. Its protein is CASSQEPAGGGIEQYF.

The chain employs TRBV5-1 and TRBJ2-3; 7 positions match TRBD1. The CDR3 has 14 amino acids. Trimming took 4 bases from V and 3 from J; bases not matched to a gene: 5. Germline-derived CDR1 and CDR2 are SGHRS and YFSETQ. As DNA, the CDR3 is TGCGCCAGCAGCGCGGTACAGGGGACAGATACGCAGTATTTT. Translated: CASSAVQGTDTQYF.

CDR3 sequence reads: CASRPPGTSKSYTF. The CDR3 bases are TGTGCCAGCAGGCCCCCAGGGACTTCTAAAAGCTACACCTTC. The chain joins TRBV6-5 to TRBJ1-2; D may be TRBD1 (5 bases). The ends were cut back, 6 bases at V and 9 bases at J, with 20 bases in the middle. Looked up from germline, CDR1 is MNHEY and CDR2 is SVGAGI. CDR3 length: 14 residues.

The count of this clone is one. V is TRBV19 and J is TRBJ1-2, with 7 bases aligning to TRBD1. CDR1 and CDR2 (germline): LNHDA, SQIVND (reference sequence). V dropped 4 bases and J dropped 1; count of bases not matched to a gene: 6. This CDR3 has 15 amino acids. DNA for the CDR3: TGTGCCAGTAGTACACACAGGGGCCTTAACTATGGCTACACCTTC. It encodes CASSTHRGLNYGYTF. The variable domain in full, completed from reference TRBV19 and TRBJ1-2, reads DGGITQSPKYLFRKEGQNVTLSCEQNLNHDAMYWYRQDPGQGLRLIYYSQIVNDFQKGDIAEGYSVSREKKESFPLTVTSAQKNPTAFYLCASSTHRGLNYGYTFGSGTRLTVV.

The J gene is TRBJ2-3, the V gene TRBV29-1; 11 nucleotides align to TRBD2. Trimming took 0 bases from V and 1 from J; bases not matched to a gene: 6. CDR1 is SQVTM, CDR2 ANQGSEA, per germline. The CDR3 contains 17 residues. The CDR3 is CSVEEGTSGIRTDTQYF. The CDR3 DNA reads TGCAGCGTTGAAGAGGGGACTAGCGGAATACGCACAGATACGCAGTATTTT.

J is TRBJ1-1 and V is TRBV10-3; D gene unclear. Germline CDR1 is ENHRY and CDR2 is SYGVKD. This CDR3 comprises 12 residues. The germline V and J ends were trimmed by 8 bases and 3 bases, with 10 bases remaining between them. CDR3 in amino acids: CAIHSQDTEAFF. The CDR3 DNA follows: TGTGCCATCCACAGCCAGGACACTGAAGCTTTCTTT.

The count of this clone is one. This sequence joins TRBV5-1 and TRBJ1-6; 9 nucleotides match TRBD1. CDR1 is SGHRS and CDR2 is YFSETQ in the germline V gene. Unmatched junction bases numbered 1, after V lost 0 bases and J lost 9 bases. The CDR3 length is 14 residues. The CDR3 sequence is CASSLDRGLSPLHF. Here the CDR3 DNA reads TGCGCCAGCAGCTTGGACAGGGGGCTTTCACCCCTCCACTTT.

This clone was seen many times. The CDR3 DNA reads TGTGCCAGCAGCTTAAGGGGCTCCTACAATGAGCAGTTCTTC. It translates to CASSLRGSYNEQFF. The rearrangement links TRBV7-6 to TRBJ2-1; possible D gene TRBD1, 5 bases. There are 14 residues in the CDR3. V lost 2 bases and J lost 0, with 5 bases in between. CDR1 is SGHVS and CDR2 is FNYEAQ in the germline V gene.

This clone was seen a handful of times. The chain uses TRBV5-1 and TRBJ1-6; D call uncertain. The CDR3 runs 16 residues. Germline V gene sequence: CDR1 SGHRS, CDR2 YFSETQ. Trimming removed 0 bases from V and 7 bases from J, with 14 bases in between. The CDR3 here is CASSLEVPGPNSPLHF. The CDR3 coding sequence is TGCGCCAGCAGCTTGGAGGTCCCAGGTCCGAATTCACCCCTCCACTTT.

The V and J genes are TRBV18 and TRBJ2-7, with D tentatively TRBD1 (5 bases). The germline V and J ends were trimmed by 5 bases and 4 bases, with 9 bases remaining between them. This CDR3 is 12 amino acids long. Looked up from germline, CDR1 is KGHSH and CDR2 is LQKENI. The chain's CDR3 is CASSSDRYEQYF. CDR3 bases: TGTGCCAGCTCATCCGACAGATACGAGCAGTACTTC. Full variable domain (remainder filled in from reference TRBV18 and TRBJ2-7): NAGVMQNPRHLVRRRGQEARLRCSPMKGHSHVYWYRQLPEEGLKFMVYLQKENIIDESGMPKERFSAEFPKEGPSILRIQQVVRGDSAAYFCASSSDRYEQYFGPGTRLTVT.

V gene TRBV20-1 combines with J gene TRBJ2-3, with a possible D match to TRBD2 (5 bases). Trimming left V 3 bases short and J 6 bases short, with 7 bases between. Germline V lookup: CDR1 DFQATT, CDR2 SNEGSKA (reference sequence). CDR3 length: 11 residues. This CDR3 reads CSARSGDTQYF. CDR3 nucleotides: TGCAGTGCTAGGTCGGGGGATACGCAGTATTTT.

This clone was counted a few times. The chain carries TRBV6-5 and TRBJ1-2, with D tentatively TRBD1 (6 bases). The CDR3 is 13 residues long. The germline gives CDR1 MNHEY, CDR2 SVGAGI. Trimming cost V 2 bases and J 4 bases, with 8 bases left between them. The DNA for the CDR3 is TGTGCCAGCAGTTACGGACAGAGCTATGGCTACACCTTC. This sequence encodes CASSYGQSYGYTF.

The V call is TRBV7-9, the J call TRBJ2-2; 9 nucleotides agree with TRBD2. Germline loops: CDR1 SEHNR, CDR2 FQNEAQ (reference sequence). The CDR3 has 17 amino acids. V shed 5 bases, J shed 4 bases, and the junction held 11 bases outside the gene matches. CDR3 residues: CASSPLGIAGATGELFF. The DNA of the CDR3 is TGTGCCAGCAGCCCCCTGGGGATAGCGGGAGCCACCGGGGAGCTGTTTTTT. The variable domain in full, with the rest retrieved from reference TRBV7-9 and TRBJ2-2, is DTGVSQNPRHKITKRGQNVTFRCDPISEHNRLYWYRQTLGQGPEFLTYFQNEAQLEKSRLLSDRFSAERPKGSFSTLEIQRTEQGDSAMYLCASSPLGIAGATGELFFGEGSRLTVL.

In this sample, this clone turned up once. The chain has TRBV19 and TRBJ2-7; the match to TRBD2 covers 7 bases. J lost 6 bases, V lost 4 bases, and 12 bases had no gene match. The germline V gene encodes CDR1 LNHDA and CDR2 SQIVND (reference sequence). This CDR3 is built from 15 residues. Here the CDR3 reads CASSKILAPPGEQYF. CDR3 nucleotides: TGTGCCAGTAGTAAGATACTAGCGCCTCCGGGCGAGCAGTACTTC.

The CDR3 sequence: CSATVPAEQFF. The CDR3 region has the DNA TGCAGTGCTACGGTCCCTGCTGAGCAGTTCTTC. J is TRBJ2-1 and V is TRBV20-1, with D unresolved. Trimming removed 4 bases from V and 9 bases from J, with 10 bases in between. CDR3 length equals 11 residues. Germline V gives CDR1 DFQATT, CDR2 SNEGSKA (reference sequence).

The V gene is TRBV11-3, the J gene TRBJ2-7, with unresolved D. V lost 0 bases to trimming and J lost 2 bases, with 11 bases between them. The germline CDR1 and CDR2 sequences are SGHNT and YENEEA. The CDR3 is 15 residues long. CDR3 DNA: TGTGCCAGCAGCTTAGATGGTGGGCTTGCCTACGAGCAGTACTTC. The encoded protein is CASSLDGGLAYEQYF.

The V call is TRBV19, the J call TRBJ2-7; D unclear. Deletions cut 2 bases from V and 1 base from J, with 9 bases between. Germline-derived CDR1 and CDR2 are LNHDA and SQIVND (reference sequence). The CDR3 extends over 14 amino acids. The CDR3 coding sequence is TGTGCCAGTAGTATAAGTGCCCAGTCCTACGAGCAGTACTTC. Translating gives CASSISAQSYEQYF.

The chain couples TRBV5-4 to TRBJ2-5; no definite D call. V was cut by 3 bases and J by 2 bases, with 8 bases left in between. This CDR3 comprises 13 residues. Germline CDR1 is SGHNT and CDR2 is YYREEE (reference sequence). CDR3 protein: CASSSSRQETQYF. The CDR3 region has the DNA TGTGCCAGCAGCTCGTCCAGACAAGAGACCCAGTACTTC. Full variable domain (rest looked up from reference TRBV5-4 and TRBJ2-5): ETGVTQSPTHLIKTRGQQVTLRCSSQSGHNTVSWYQQALGQGPQFIFQYYREEENGRGNFPPRFSGLQFPNYSSELNVNALELDDSALYLCASSSSRQETQYFGPGTRLLVL.

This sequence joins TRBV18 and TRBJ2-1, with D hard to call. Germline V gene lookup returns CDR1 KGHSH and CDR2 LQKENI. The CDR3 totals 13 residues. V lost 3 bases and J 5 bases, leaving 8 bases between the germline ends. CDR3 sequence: CASSPQVNNEQFF. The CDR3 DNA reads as TGTGCCAGCTCACCGCAGGTAAACAATGAGCAGTTCTTC.

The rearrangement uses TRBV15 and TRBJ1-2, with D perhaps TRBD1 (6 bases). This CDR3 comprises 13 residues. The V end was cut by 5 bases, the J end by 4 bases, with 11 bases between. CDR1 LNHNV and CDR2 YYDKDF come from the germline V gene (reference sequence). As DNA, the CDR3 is TGTGCCACCAGCCCGGGACATGCCTATGGCTACACCTTC. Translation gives CATSPGHAYGYTF.

The CDR3 region is CATRDIAYEQYF. As DNA, the CDR3 is TGTGCCACCCGGGACATTGCCTACGAGCAGTACTTC. The gene calls are TRBV6-6 and TRBJ2-7; a weak D match, TRBD1 (6 bases). The CDR3 has 12 amino acids. CDR1 is MNHNY, CDR2 SVGAGI, per germline (reference sequence). The ends were cut back, 10 bases at V and 2 bases at J, with 12 bases in the middle.

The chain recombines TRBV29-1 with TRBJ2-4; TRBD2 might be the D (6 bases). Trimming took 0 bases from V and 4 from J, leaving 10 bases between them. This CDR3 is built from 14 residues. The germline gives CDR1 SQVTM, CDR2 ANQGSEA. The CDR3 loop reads CSVEDTSGKNIQYF. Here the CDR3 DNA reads TGCAGCGTTGAAGATACCAGCGGGAAAAACATTCAGTACTTC.

The CDR3 region has the DNA TGTGCCAGCCGATTCACACGAGGGGGAGAGACCCAGTACTTC. This encodes CASRFTRGGETQYF. The J gene is TRBJ2-5, the V gene TRBV2, with D possibly matching TRBD1 (6 bases). This CDR3 contains 14 residues. Trimming pared 8 bases from V and 4 bases from J, leaving 17 bases between. CDR1 is SNHLY, CDR2 FYNNEI, per germline.